This T cell receptor (beta chain) was found in a study of T cell changes during pregnancy in multiple sclerosis. The CDR3 is 15 amino acids. The V segment lost 3 bases and the J segment 3 bases; nucleotides outside the gene matches: 5. The V gene's germline CDR1 is SGHRS and CDR2 YFSETQ. Profiling relied on immunoSEQ multiplex PCR, and the TCRdb table lists in-frame clones only, not all of them. The sample shows about 93,000 clones, 85% to 95% of them seen only once. The receptor's source is a female donor with multiple sclerosis, enrolled in a pregnancy study. Sample: peripheral blood, taken after pregnancy. The chain links TRBV5-1 to TRBJ2-5; 10 bases agree with TRBD2. The CDR3 bases are TGCGCCAGCAGCTACCTAGCGGGAGCGGAAGAGACCCAGTACTTC. Its translation is CASSYLAGAEETQYF.